What follows are 28 T cell receptor beta chains derived from one specimen sequenced in a study of blood T cell repertoires in COVID-19. Assay: immunoSEQ multiplex PCR; the TCRdb copy retains only in-frame clones and omits some. Counted here are around 140,000 clones, about 85% occurring once; the ten biggest clones make up roughly 2.7%. Sequencing was performed on peripheral blood. Receptors were obtained from a human donor with acute or convalescent COVID-19. The donor label of this sample is uncertain.

The chain employs TRBV25-1 and TRBJ2-5, with D possibly matching TRBD2 (5 bases). Looked up from germline, CDR1 is MGHDK and CDR2 is SYGVNS. This CDR3 has 15 amino acids. Trimming stripped 2 bases from V and 2 bases from J, with 12 bases between. The CDR3 region is CASSEPLGGQETQYF. The DNA for the CDR3 is TGTGCCAGCAGTGAACCCCTTGGCGGGCAAGAGACCCAGTACTTC. The full variable domain, in which reference TRBV25-1 and TRBJ2-5 provide the parts outside the CDR3, is EADIYQTPRYLVIGTGKKITLECSQTMGHDKMYWYQQDPGMELHLIHYSYGVNSTEKGDLSSESTVSRIRTEHFPLTLESARPSHTSQYLCASSEPLGGQETQYFGPGTRLLVL.

The chain employs TRBV29-1 and TRBJ2-5, with D possibly TRBD2 on 5 matching bases. Germline values: CDR1 SQVTM, CDR2 ANQGSEA. CDR3 size: 12 residues. V lost 7 bases and J 3 bases, leaving 12 bases between the germline ends. The CDR3 DNA sequence: TGCAGCGCCCTAGCCCCAGAAGAGACCCAGTACTTC. Translation: CSALAPEETQYF.

This rearrangement joins TRBV28 to TRBJ2-1; possibly TRBD1 for D (5 bases). The germline gives CDR1 MDHEN, CDR2 SYDVKM. The CDR3 totals 15 residues. Trimming removed 2 bases from V and 5 bases from J, with 13 bases in between. This CDR3 reads CASSLGQGFDNEQFF. The CDR3 nucleotides read TGTGCCAGCAGTTTAGGCCAGGGATTTGACAATGAGCAGTTCTTC.

With respect to this clone: One end of the junction fails to match germline, which may point to a read error. The chain combines TRBV4-3 with TRBJ1-1; D call uncertain. Germline CDR1 is LGHNA and CDR2 is YSLEER. The CDR3 extends over 15 amino acids. CDR3 protein: CASSQDYRGNAEAFF. The CDR3 DNA reads as TGCGCCAGCAGCCAAGATTACAGAGGGAACGCTGAAGCTTTCTTT.

The sample holds a few counts of this clone. V is TRBV28 and J is TRBJ1-4; 7 bases line up with TRBD1. This CDR3 contains 16 residues. The germline gives CDR1 MDHEN, CDR2 SYDVKM. With 2 bases clipped from V and 7 bases from J, the junction kept 10 bases outside the gene matches. The CDR3: CASSLRTGERGEKLFF. The CDR3 bases are TGTGCCAGCAGTTTACGGACAGGAGAGAGGGGTGAAAAACTGTTTTTT.

The gene calls are TRBV6-6 and TRBJ1-5; 10 bases are a match to TRBD1. Losses at the gene ends were 6 bases for V and 2 bases for J; bases not matched to a gene: 4. The CDR3 totals 15 residues. Germline CDR1 is MNHNY and CDR2 is SVGAGI (reference sequence). The CDR3 coding sequence is TGTGCCAGCAGACAGGGGACAGGGGGCAATCAGCCCCAGCATTTT. It translates to CASRQGTGGNQPQHF.

This chain uses TRBV12-5 with TRBJ2-1; 7 bases map to TRBD1. The CDR3 extends over 15 amino acids. The germline gives CDR1 LGHNT, CDR2 FRNRAP. Trimming cost V 3 bases and J 2 bases; bases outside gene matches: 4. CDR3 DNA: TGTGCTAGTGGTTTCTATCAGGGGGCCTACAATGAGCAGTTCTTC. This translates into CASGFYQGAYNEQFF.

The CDR3 nucleotides are TGTGCCATCAGTGACACTAGCGGGAAAACAGATACGCAGTATTTT. It yields the protein CAISDTSGKTDTQYF. This rearrangement joins TRBV10-3 to TRBJ2-3; 10 positions agree with TRBD2. Germline V lookup: CDR1 ENHRY, CDR2 SYGVKD. CDR3 length: 15 residues. The V and J ends lost 3 bases and 3 bases, in that order; junction bases with no gene match: 3.

This clone was seen at least ten times. The chain combines TRBV7-2 with TRBJ1-3; 7 bases fit TRBD1. In germline, CDR1 is SGHTA, CDR2 FQGNSA. The CDR3 has 15 residues. Trimming removed 5 bases from V and 0 bases from J; junction bases left unmatched: 4. The DNA of the CDR3 is TGTGCCAGCAGCCTACAGGGGTACTCTGGAAACACCATATATTTT. The encoded protein is CASSLQGYSGNTIYF.

V is TRBV10-3 and J is TRBJ2-2; no clear D. This CDR3 has 15 residues. Trimming removed 7 bases at V and 0 bases at J, with 12 bases between. Germline CDR1 and CDR2: ENHRY and SYGVKD. The CDR3 region is CAINGEATNTGELFF. The CDR3 nucleotides are TGTGCCATCAACGGCGAGGCGACGAACACCGGGGAGCTGTTTTTT.

The J gene is TRBJ1-5, the V gene TRBV6-5, with D possibly being TRBD1 (6 bases). Trimming cost V 6 bases and J 3 bases, with 12 bases left between them. The CDR3 is 14 residues long. Germline CDR1 and CDR2: MNHEY and SVGAGI. DNA for the CDR3: TGTGCCAGCAGCTCTGGACAGTTCAATCAGCCCCAGCATTTT. It encodes CASSSGQFNQPQHF.

A few counts support this clone. The rearrangement links TRBV4-1 to TRBJ2-7, with D perhaps TRBD2 (5 bases). The CDR3 length is 15 residues. The V end was cut by 1 base, the J end by 1 base, with 11 bases between. Germline V lookup: CDR1 MGHRA, CDR2 YSYEKL. CDR3 in amino acids: CASSQAPRLSYEQYF. Here the CDR3 DNA reads TGCGCCAGCAGCCAAGCACCAAGACTATCCTACGAGCAGTACTTC.

The chain uses TRBV18 and TRBJ1-1, with D unresolved. Trimming removed 5 bases from V and 7 bases from J, with 11 bases in between. The CDR3 totals 12 residues. Germline V gene data show CDR1 as KGHSH and CDR2 as LQKENI. The CDR3 region is CASSSREGEAFF. The DNA of the CDR3 is TGTGCCAGCTCATCACGAGAGGGTGAAGCTTTCTTT.

This clone has at least ten counts. The V and J genes are TRBV6-6 and TRBJ1-4; weak D call: TRBD1 (6 bases). Trimming took off 5 bases at V and 8 bases at J, with 18 bases between the two ends. The CDR3 covers 15 residues. Germline CDR1 is MNHNY and CDR2 is SVGAGI (reference sequence). The CDR3 reads CASSGGGPEKEKLFF. The CDR3 bases are TGTGCCAGCAGTGGGGGGGGGCCCGAGAAAGAAAAACTGTTTTTT.

This chain connects TRBV7-2 to TRBJ1-1, with 10 positions matching TRBD1. J was trimmed by 8 bases and V by 0 bases; bases with no gene match: 6. The length of the CDR3 is 15 residues. Germline V gene lookup returns CDR1 SGHTA and CDR2 FQGNSA. The CDR3 loop is CASSLARDRGYEAFF. CDR3 nucleotide sequence: TGTGCCAGCAGCTTAGCCCGGGACAGGGGCTACGAAGCTTTCTTT.

The V and J genes are TRBV4-1 and TRBJ1-5; D ambiguous. V was cut by 0 bases and J by 3 bases, with 12 bases left in between. Germline V CDR1 and CDR2: MGHRA, YSYEKL. This CDR3 contains 16 residues. CDR3 amino acids: CASSQESSSYNQPQHF. The CDR3 DNA sequence: TGCGCCAGCAGCCAAGAATCGAGCTCCTACAATCAGCCCCAGCATTTT.

The genes are TRBV2 and TRBJ1-2; D call uncertain. This CDR3 spans 12 amino acids. Germline values: CDR1 SNHLY, CDR2 FYNNEI. V was clipped by 2 bases and J by 4 bases, with 5 bases between them. CDR3 bases: TGTGCCAGCAGTGAATACAGCTATGGCTACACCTTC. This translates into CASSEYSYGYTF. The full variable domain, its missing parts supplied by reference TRBV2 and TRBJ1-2, is EPEVTQTPSHQVTQMGQEVILRCVPISNHLYFYWYRQILGQKVEFLVSFYNNEISEKSEIFDDQFSVERPDGSNFTLKIRSTKLEDSAMYFCASSEYSYGYTFGSGTRLTVV.

The chain combines TRBV5-8 with TRBJ1-5, with D maybe TRBD1 (5 bases). Germline lookup yields CDR1 SGHTS and CDR2 YDEGEE. The ends were cut back, 2 bases at V and 5 bases at J, with 8 bases in the middle. The CDR3 has 13 amino acids. The CDR3 loop is CASSFDRDQPQHF. CDR3 sequence (DNA): TGTGCCAGCAGCTTTGACAGAGATCAGCCCCAGCATTTT.

The chain joins TRBV28 to TRBJ1-2; TRBD1 might be the D (5 bases). Trimming pared 4 bases from V and 5 bases from J, leaving 14 bases between. The CDR3 length is 14 residues. In germline, CDR1 is MDHEN, CDR2 SYDVKM. The CDR3 DNA reads TGTGCCAGCAGTTCGCCGACAGTACAATATGGCTACACCTTC. This sequence encodes CASSSPTVQYGYTF.

This rearrangement joins TRBV29-1 to TRBJ2-1; 10 positions match TRBD1. The germline gives CDR1 SQVTM, CDR2 ANQGSEA. The V and J ends lost 5 bases and 7 bases, in that order; junction bases with no gene match: 8. The CDR3 loop spans 14 amino acids. As DNA, the CDR3 is TGCAGCGTTTCGGACAGGGGGTTTGTTAATGAGCAGTTCTTC. Encoded protein: CSVSDRGFVNEQFF.

V gene TRBV6-5 combines with J gene TRBJ2-1; 8 nucleotides align to TRBD1. The germline V gene has CDR1 MNHEY and CDR2 SVGAGI. Trimming removed 4 bases from V and 12 bases from J; junction bases left unmatched: 5. CDR3 length equals 12 residues. The CDR3 DNA reads as TGTGCCAGCAGTTCATCCGGGACAGGGCAGTTCTTC. Amino acids: CASSSSGTGQFF.

The chain carries TRBV5-6 and TRBJ2-5; 7 positions agree with TRBD1. The CDR3 has 15 residues. Per germline, CDR1 SGHDT and CDR2 YYEEEE. Trimming cost V 4 bases and J 5 bases; bases outside gene matches: 11. The CDR3 reads CASSPTGLFHETQYF. CDR3 nucleotides: TGTGCCAGCAGCCCGACAGGGTTGTTTCACGAGACCCAGTACTTC. Complete variable domain (other parts from reference TRBV5-6 and TRBJ2-5): DAGVTQSPTHLIKTRGQQVTLRCSPKSGHDTVSWYQQALGQGPQFIFQYYEEEERQRGNFPDRFSGHQFPNYSSELNVNALLLGDSALYLCASSPTGLFHETQYFGPGTRLLVL.

Only one count was recorded for this clone. Other DNA sequences of this sample code for an identical CDR3. The CDR3 coding sequence is TGTGCCAGTAGTATGGGGACAGGGTATCAGCCCCAGCATTTT. It yields the protein CASSMGTGYQPQHF. This chain joins TRBV19 and TRBJ1-5, with 9 bases lining up with TRBD1. The trim removed 3 bases at V and 5 bases at J, leaving 2 bases unmatched. This CDR3 has 14 amino acids. Germline V gene lookup returns CDR1 LNHDA and CDR2 SQIVND (reference sequence).

The gene calls are TRBV6-6 and TRBJ2-1, with 9 bases aligning to TRBD2. The CDR3 has 15 amino acids. Germline trimming cut 5 bases from V and 2 bases from J; bases unmatched to any gene: 4. Germline-derived CDR1 and CDR2 are MNHNY and SVGAGI (reference sequence). CDR3: CASSGASGTYNEQFF. The CDR3 nucleotides are TGTGCCAGCAGTGGAGCTAGCGGGACCTACAATGAGCAGTTCTTC.

This clone was found once. The chain is built from TRBV23-1 and TRBJ2-7; D is unresolved. TRBV23-1 is placed among ORFs of uncertain function. The V gene lost 7 bases and the J gene lost 3 bases, with 16 bases spanning the gap. The CDR3 contains 14 residues. DNA of the CDR3: TGCGCCAGCACCTCCTTCGACACCTACTACGAGCAGTACGTC. This encodes CASTSFDTYYEQYV.

The V gene is TRBV19, the J gene TRBJ1-3; D not resolved. V was pared by 7 bases and J by 2 bases, with 9 bases between. Looked up from germline, CDR1 is LNHDA and CDR2 is SQIVND (reference sequence). The length of the CDR3 is 13 residues. Here the CDR3 reads CASTPRTGNTIYF. CDR3 bases: TGTGCCAGTACCCCCAGGACTGGAAACACCATATATTTT. Based on the CDR3 plus reference TRBV19 and TRBJ1-3, the full variable domain is DGGITQSPKYLFRKEGQNVTLSCEQNLNHDAMYWYRQDPGQGLRLIYYSQIVNDFQKGDIAEGYSVSREKKESFPLTVTSAQKNPTAFYLCASTPRTGNTIYFGEGSWLTVV.

CDR3 coding DNA: TGTGCCAGCAGCCCCTACGATGGCACAGATACGCAGTATTTT. Protein product: CASSPYDGTDTQYF. The chain couples TRBV5-8 to TRBJ2-3; no reliable D call. The CDR3 is 14 residues long. V lost 4 bases, J lost 1 base, and 10 bases lay in between. In germline, CDR1 is SGHTS, CDR2 YDEGEE.

A few counts support this clone. The CDR3 region has the DNA TGTGCCAGCAGCTTGAGCAGGAATGGAAACACCATATATTTT. Protein product: CASSLSRNGNTIYF. The chain recombines TRBV5-5 with TRBJ1-3; D ambiguous. The germline CDR1 and CDR2 sequences are SGHKS and YYEKEE (reference sequence). This CDR3 comprises 14 residues. The V gene lost 1 base and the J gene lost 3 bases, with 8 bases spanning the gap.